The clone carrying this TCR beta chain occurred many times. Antigen specificity is unknown. Molecular barcoded adaptors covering alpha/delta and beta/gamma chains were used on approximately 400 ng RNA. TCRdb itself ran the reads through MiXCR, one entry per CDR3 protein. The table includes about 62,000 distinct CDR3 sequences, roughly 20% detected once. This record belongs to a study of read filtering for tumor transcriptome and immune sequencing. Study-level findings and limits: Even smaller IR-seq throughput identified most shared clonotypes.

Sequences were obtained from a population of CD138-negative cells sorted from bone marrow. The clonotype originates from a donor over 35 with multiple myeloma.

DNA for the CDR3: TGTGCCAGCAGCTTAGGACCTTCCTACGAGCAGTACTTC. Its translation is CASSLGPSYEQYF. V and J are TRBV7-2 and TRBJ2-7; D ambiguous. Germline V lookup: CDR1 SGHTA, CDR2 FQGNSA. There are 13 residues in the CDR3. V lost 1 base and J lost 1, with 5 bases in between.